Following are 16 T cell receptor beta chains from one sample sequenced in a study of shared clonotypes between healthy human individuals. Only in-frame clones appear in the TCRdb table, and some are missing; sequencing was by immunoSEQ multiplex PCR. The sample records approximately 480,000 clones, over 60% being singletons. Sequenced: PBMCs. The receptors were gathered from a woman aged 40 to 55 in good health. Some clones in this sample may be carry-over from other donors' samples.

CDR3 protein: CASSPGRTAYGYTF. CDR3 coding DNA: TGTGCCAGCTCACCGGGGCGCACGGCTTATGGCTACACCTTC. The gene calls are TRBV18 and TRBJ1-2; a possible D gene is TRBD1 (5 bases). V lost 3 bases and J 5 bases, leaving 13 bases between the germline ends. Looked up from germline, CDR1 is KGHSH and CDR2 is LQKENI. The CDR3 runs 14 residues.

The chain is built from TRBV7-9 and TRBJ1-5; D is unresolved. This CDR3 has 13 amino acids. Germline V gene data show CDR1 as SEHNR and CDR2 as FQNEAQ (reference sequence). With 5 bases removed from V and 6 bases from J, the gap between germline ends came to 11 bases. The CDR3 nucleotides read TGTGCCAGCAGCCCCCCGGGTGGTCAGCCCCAGCATTTT. It translates to CASSPPGGQPQHF.

The chain carries TRBV7-2 and TRBJ2-5; 9 bases are shared with TRBD1. CDR1 and CDR2 from the germline V gene are SGHTA and FQGNSA. V was pared by 5 bases and J by 5 bases, with 12 bases of the junction left unmatched. The length of the CDR3 is 16 residues. The CDR3 sequence: CASSERGQGPWETQYF. CDR3 in DNA: TGTGCCAGCAGCGAGAGAGGACAGGGGCCTTGGGAGACCCAGTACTTC.

The chain carries TRBV27 and TRBJ1-2, with TRBD1 matching 9 bases. V dropped 5 bases and J dropped 0; count of bases not matched to a gene: 7. Germline-derived CDR1 and CDR2 are MNHEY and SMNVEV (reference sequence). This CDR3 contains 16 residues. This chain's CDR3 is CASSPGQGAANYGYTF. CDR3 bases: TGTGCCAGCAGTCCGGGACAGGGAGCAGCTAACTATGGCTACACCTTC.

This clone was observed a handful of times. The identical CDR3 is also encoded by other nucleotide sequences in the sample. V is TRBV5-1 and J is TRBJ1-3; tentative D call: TRBD1 (6 bases). This CDR3 has 16 residues. Germline loops: CDR1 SGHRS, CDR2 YFSETQ. V was trimmed by 0 bases and J by 0 bases, leaving 10 bases between them. CDR3 sequence (DNA): TGCGCCAGCAGCTTGGAGGGGGGGCCCTCTGGAAACACCATATATTTT. Its protein is CASSLEGGPSGNTIYF.

This chain connects TRBV5-1 to TRBJ1-5, with D possibly matching TRBD1 (5 bases). Germline V gene data show CDR1 as SGHRS and CDR2 as YFSETQ. Trimming cost V 4 bases and J 7 bases, with 12 bases left between them. The length of the CDR3 is 13 residues. The CDR3 spells CASSPTGDQPQHF. The CDR3 DNA is TGCGCCAGCAGCCCAACAGGAGACCAGCCCCAGCATTTT.

The rearrangement links TRBV5-4 to TRBJ2-7; 12 positions agree with TRBD2. The ends lost 4 bases at V and 5 bases at J; junction bases unmatched: 7. CDR3 length equals 15 residues. Germline V gene sequence: CDR1 SGHNT, CDR2 YYREEE (reference sequence). The CDR3 loop is CASSPGLAGPHEQYF. The CDR3 nucleotides are TGTGCCAGCAGCCCCGGACTAGCGGGGCCCCACGAGCAGTACTTC.

The CDR3 sequence: CSVRTSDSYEQYF. The CDR3 region has the DNA TGCAGCGTCAGGACTAGCGATTCCTACGAGCAGTACTTC. The V gene is TRBV29-1, the J gene TRBJ2-7, with TRBD2 matching 9 bases. CDR1 SQVTM and CDR2 ANQGSEA come from the germline V gene. The CDR3 covers 13 residues. Trimming at V came to 6 bases and at J to 1 base, leaving 4 bases not matched to a gene.

The chain couples TRBV7-3 to TRBJ2-3; 9 positions agree with TRBD2. CDR3 size: 14 residues. Per germline, CDR1 SGHTA and CDR2 FQGTGA. J lost 1 base, V lost 4 bases, and 0 bases had no gene match. The CDR3 nucleotides are TGTGCCAGCAGCTGGACTAGCGGCACAGATACGCAGTATTTT. Protein sequence: CASSWTSGTDTQYF.

The rearrangement joins TRBV7-2 to TRBJ2-7, with 9 bases matching TRBD2. J lost 3 bases, V lost 5 bases, and 5 bases had no gene match. CDR1 is SGHTA, CDR2 FQGNSA, per germline. The CDR3 extends over 14 amino acids. The CDR3 reads CASSNEAGGYEQYF. The CDR3 DNA follows: TGTGCCAGCAGCAATGAAGCGGGAGGCTACGAGCAGTACTTC.

This chain uses TRBV5-5 with TRBJ2-7; no definite D call. The CDR3 is made up of 14 amino acids. Germline V gene lookup returns CDR1 SGHKS and CDR2 YYEKEE (reference sequence). Trimming took 0 bases from V and 1 from J, leaving 8 bases between them. The CDR3 loop reads CASSLVERSYEQYF. In nucleotides, the CDR3 is TGTGCCAGCAGCTTGGTAGAGAGGTCCTACGAGCAGTACTTC.

In its sample, this clone was seen a few times. The J gene is TRBJ2-3, the V gene TRBV7-9; 13 bases line up with TRBD2. Germline values: CDR1 SEHNR, CDR2 FQNEAQ (reference sequence). Trimming removed 5 bases from V and 4 bases from J; junction bases left unmatched: 6. CDR3 length: 16 residues. The CDR3 nucleotides read TGTGCCAGCAGCCGGACTAGCGGGAGTGGGGCAGATACGCAGTATTTT. Translation gives CASSRTSGSGADTQYF.

This chain connects TRBV7-2 to TRBJ2-1; TRBD2 matches 8 bases. Germline CDR1 SGHTA, CDR2 FQGNSA. V was clipped by 1 base and J by 7 bases; unmatched bases: 12. The CDR3 extends over 17 amino acids. CDR3 bases: TGTGCCAGCAGCTTAGGGCACGCGGGAGGTATATGGAATGAGCAGTTCTTC. It translates to CASSLGHAGGIWNEQFF.

The V and J genes are TRBV6-1 and TRBJ1-2, with a possible D match to TRBD1 (6 bases). V lost 5 bases and J 4 bases, leaving 11 bases between the germline ends. CDR1 and CDR2 (germline): MNHNS, SASEGT. The CDR3 covers 13 residues. Written as DNA, the CDR3 is TGTGCCAGCAGTCCGGGACACGTCTATGGCTACACCTTC. Translating it yields CASSPGHVYGYTF.

CDR3: CASSPGQGVYEQYF. The CDR3, as DNA: TGTGCCAGCTCACCGGGACAGGGGGTATACGAGCAGTACTTC. The rearrangement uses TRBV18 and TRBJ2-7; 11 nucleotides match TRBD1. Germline V gene sequence: CDR1 KGHSH, CDR2 LQKENI. The V and J ends lost 3 bases and 4 bases, in that order; junction bases with no gene match: 2. CDR3 length: 14 residues.

The chain has TRBV2 and TRBJ2-1, with 12 bases that match TRBD2. Germline V gives CDR1 SNHLY, CDR2 FYNNEI. The CDR3 extends over 15 amino acids. V shed 4 bases, J shed 3 bases, and the junction held 1 base outside the gene matches. The CDR3 loop is CASSGTSGNYNEQFF. As DNA, the CDR3 is TGTGCCAGCAGTGGGACTAGCGGGAACTACAATGAGCAGTTCTTC. Based on the CDR3 plus reference TRBV2 and TRBJ2-1, the full variable domain is EPEVTQTPSHQVTQMGQEVILRCVPISNHLYFYWYRQILGQKVEFLVSFYNNEISEKSEIFDDQFSVERPDGSNFTLKIRSTKLEDSAMYFCASSGTSGNYNEQFFGPGTRLTVL.